The 28 T cell receptor beta chains listed next were all sequenced from one sample in a study of blood T cell repertoires in COVID-19. Profiling relied on immunoSEQ multiplex PCR, and the TCRdb table lists in-frame clones only, not all of them. The sample has approximately 300,000 clones; around 85% are singletons. Sequenced: peripheral blood. The receptors derive from a woman between 50 and 59 years old with active or convalescent COVID-19.

Only one count was recorded for this clone. The chain employs TRBV19 and TRBJ2-7; 12 positions match TRBD2. Germline lookup yields CDR1 LNHDA and CDR2 SQIVND (reference sequence). Losses at the gene ends were 4 bases for V and 2 bases for J; bases not matched to a gene: 6. The CDR3 is 16 amino acids. The CDR3 here is CASSSILAGGTYEQYF. The CDR3 region has the DNA TGTGCCAGTAGTAGCATCCTAGCGGGAGGGACCTACGAGCAGTACTTC.

The chain joins TRBV7-9 to TRBJ1-1, with 11 bases aligning to TRBD1. Germline V CDR1 and CDR2: SEHNR, FQNEAQ (reference sequence). The CDR3 contains 14 residues. V lost 3 bases to trimming and J lost 11 bases; unmatched junction nucleotides: 8. Here the CDR3 reads CASSFYGQGASAFF. The CDR3 DNA sequence: TGTGCCAGCAGCTTTTATGGACAGGGGGCCTCGGCTTTCTTT.

The chain has TRBV2 and TRBJ2-7; D is possibly TRBD1 (5 bases). There are 13 residues in the CDR3. Trimming pared 6 bases from V and 4 bases from J, leaving 13 bases between. Per germline, CDR1 SNHLY and CDR2 FYNNEI. This CDR3 reads CASRGDPKYEQYF. CDR3 sequence (DNA): TGTGCCAGCAGAGGGGATCCAAAGTACGAGCAGTACTTC.

The V gene is TRBV28, the J gene TRBJ1-5, with 8 bases fitting TRBD1. CDR1 is MDHEN, CDR2 SYDVKM, per germline. Trimming removed 6 bases from V and 1 base from J; junction bases left unmatched: 5. The CDR3 length is 15 residues. CDR3 amino acids: CASSTDRASNQPQHF. For the CDR3, the DNA is TGTGCCAGCAGCACGGACAGGGCAAGCAATCAGCCCCAGCATTTT. The full variable domain, its missing parts supplied by reference TRBV28 and TRBJ1-5, is DVKVTQSSRYLVKRTGEKVFLECVQDMDHENMFWYRQDPGLGLRLIYFSYDVKMKEKGDIPEGYSVSREKKERFSLILESASTNQTSMYLCASSTDRASNQPQHFGDGTRLSIL.

V gene TRBV9 combines with J gene TRBJ2-3, with 10 bases identical to TRBD2. J lost 1 base, V lost 4 bases, and 6 bases had no gene match. The CDR3 spans 16 residues. Germline assignment: CDR1 SGDLS and CDR2 YYNGEE. DNA for the CDR3: TGTGCCAGCAGCCCAGGGACTAGCGTACGCACAGATACGCAGTATTTT. Its protein product is CASSPGTSVRTDTQYF.

The rearrangement joins TRBV2 to TRBJ1-2; D gene ambiguous. Germline CDR1 reads SNHLY; CDR2 reads FYNNEI. The CDR3 has 15 amino acids. V was pared by 2 bases and J by 8 bases, with 18 bases between. As DNA, the CDR3 is TGTGCCAGCAGTGAATTAGAGGTCAGCGGCGGAGGCTACACCTTC. This sequence encodes CASSELEVSGGGYTF.

The rearrangement uses TRBV28 and TRBJ2-1; D is possibly TRBD1 (6 bases). Trimming shortened V by 3 bases and J by 6 bases, and 12 bases separated the two germline ends. Per the germline V gene, CDR1 is MDHEN and CDR2 is SYDVKM. The CDR3 has 14 residues. CDR3 in amino acids: CASSFRGVRNEQFF. For the CDR3, the DNA is TGTGCCAGCAGTTTCAGGGGTGTGCGCAATGAGCAGTTCTTC.

The rearrangement uses TRBV9 and TRBJ2-6, with a weak D call TRBD2 (5 bases). In germline, CDR1 is SGDLS, CDR2 YYNGEE. Between the trimmed V and J ends, which lost 4 bases and 3 bases, there was a span of 11 bases. This CDR3 is 15 amino acids long. In DNA form, the CDR3 reads TGTGCCAGCAGCCAGGAGGATGGTGGGGCCAACGTCCTGACTTTC. Translating gives CASSQEDGGANVLTF.

The J gene is TRBJ2-1, the V gene TRBV2; 9 nucleotides match TRBD2. The trim removed 4 bases at V and 0 bases at J, leaving 13 bases unmatched. The CDR3 totals 19 residues. CDR1 is SNHLY and CDR2 is FYNNEI in the germline V gene. For the CDR3, the DNA is TGTGCCAGCAGTGCAAGCTCGGCTTATAGCGGGAGCTCCTACAATGAGCAGTTCTTC. It is translated as CASSASSAYSGSSYNEQFF.

V and J are TRBV4-2 and TRBJ2-1; D is possibly TRBD2 (6 bases). The CDR3 length is 15 residues. The ends were cut back, 3 bases at V and 0 bases at J, with 9 bases in the middle. Germline V gene data show CDR1 as LGHNA and CDR2 as YNFKEQ. CDR3 DNA sequence: TGTGCCAGCAGCCAGTATAGCGGCTCCTACAATGAGCAGTTCTTC. It is translated as CASSQYSGSYNEQFF.

The genes are TRBV5-4 and TRBJ2-5; weak D call: TRBD2 (5 bases). Germline V CDR1 and CDR2: SGHNT, YYREEE (reference sequence). V dropped 4 bases and J dropped 5 bases, with 15 bases sitting between them. This CDR3 region has 14 residues. The CDR3 DNA is TGTGCCAGCAGCCGCGAGGGCTCGTGGGAGACCCAGTACTTC. It translates to CASSREGSWETQYF.

This clone was detected once. This rearrangement joins TRBV14 to TRBJ1-4; maybe TRBD1 (5 bases). Germline CDR1 SGHDN, CDR2 FVKESK. Trimming pared 0 bases from V and 8 bases from J, leaving 13 bases between. The CDR3 has 15 residues. CDR3 sequence reads: CASSQDGTVTEKLFF. In DNA form, the CDR3 reads TGTGCCAGCAGCCAAGATGGGACTGTGACGGAAAAACTGTTTTTT. The full variable domain, completed using reference TRBV14 and TRBJ1-4, is EAGVTQFPSHSVIEKGQTVTLRCDPISGHDNLYWYRRVMGKEIKFLLHFVKESKQDESGMPNNRFLAERTGGTYSTLKVQPAELEDSGVYFCASSQDGTVTEKLFFGSGTQLSVL.

The chain recombines TRBV27 with TRBJ2-3; 10 bases match TRBD1. The ends lost 4 bases at V and 8 bases at J; junction bases unmatched: 12. CDR1 MNHEY and CDR2 SMNVEV come from the germline V gene (reference sequence). The CDR3 contains 16 residues. For the CDR3, the DNA is TGTGCCAGCAGTTCGACCGGGACAGGGGCACAGGGTACGCAGTATTTT. Protein sequence: CASSSTGTGAQGTQYF.

The genes are TRBV18 and TRBJ1-1; TRBD1 is a possible D gene (6 bases). V shed 2 bases and J shed 4 bases, with 20 bases lying between them. From germline, CDR1 is KGHSH and CDR2 LQKENI. The CDR3 consists of 17 residues. CDR3: CASSPSGGGRYGTEAFF. The CDR3 DNA reads as TGTGCCAGCTCACCATCTGGGGGGGGGCGTTATGGCACTGAAGCTTTCTTT.

The J gene is TRBJ1-2, the V gene TRBV12-3 or TRBV12-4; no reliable D call. The CDR3 spans 13 residues. Trimming pared 5 bases from V and 3 bases from J, leaving 10 bases between. CDR3: CASSPTRDYGYTF. The CDR3 DNA follows: TGTGCCAGCAGTCCGACTCGGGACTATGGCTACACCTTC.

The V gene is TRBV10-3, the J gene TRBJ1-3; 7 nucleotides agree with TRBD1. CDR3 length equals 16 residues. V shed 3 bases and J 1 base; nucleotides not matched to a gene: 6. Germline V CDR1 and CDR2: ENHRY, SYGVKD. The CDR3 is CAISEHRGGSGNTIYF. The CDR3 DNA reads TGTGCCATCAGTGAACACAGGGGAGGTTCTGGAAACACCATATATTTT.

On this clone: A junction boundary mismatches the germline segment, possibly from a read error. This chain joins TRBV11-3 and TRBJ1-1, with 7 bases identical to TRBD1. The germline CDR1 and CDR2 sequences are SGHNT and YENEEA. This CDR3 has 13 residues. The CDR3 sequence is CASSPDRERGPTF. CDR3 DNA: TGTGCCAGCAGCCCAGACAGGGAGCGTGGACCAACTTTT.

The V gene is TRBV4-1, the J gene TRBJ1-3; a weak D match, TRBD1 (5 bases). Trimming left V 0 bases short and J 4 bases short, with 10 bases between. There are 15 residues in the CDR3. Germline V gene lookup returns CDR1 MGHRA and CDR2 YSYEKL. In DNA form, the CDR3 reads TGCGCCAGCAGCCAAGATTGGGACTTCGGAAACACCATATATTTT. As protein: CASSQDWDFGNTIYF.

The chain is built from TRBV18 and TRBJ1-1; no definite D call. Trimming left V 1 base short and J 4 bases short, with 10 bases between. The CDR3 is 14 residues long. From germline, CDR1 is KGHSH and CDR2 LQKENI. In DNA form, the CDR3 reads TGTGCCAGCTCACCACGGGGAGAGAGCACTGAAGCTTTCTTT. Translating gives CASSPRGESTEAFF.

This clone appeared a few times. The chain has TRBV21-1 and TRBJ2-7; the tabulated D call, TRBD2, remains unverified against the DNA. TRBV21-1 is assigned pseudogene status. This CDR3 region has 14 residues. CDR3 nucleotides: TGTGCCAGCGGAGGTTCGGTCTTGGCCTACGAGCAGTACTTC. Translation gives CASGGSVLAYEQYF.

This chain connects TRBV9 to TRBJ2-2; 9 bases agree with TRBD1. From germline, CDR1 is SGDLS and CDR2 YYNGEE. Germline trimming cut 4 bases from V and 3 bases from J; bases unmatched to any gene: 10. The CDR3 length is 17 residues. Here the CDR3 reads CASSLAWDRADTGELFF. The CDR3 DNA sequence: TGTGCCAGCAGCTTAGCCTGGGACAGGGCGGACACCGGGGAGCTGTTTTTT. The whole variable domain, filled in from reference TRBV9 and TRBJ2-2, reads DSGVTQTPKHLITATGQRVTLRCSPRSGDLSVYWYQQSLDQGLQFLIQYYNGEERAKGNILERFSAQQFPDLHSELNLSSLELGDSALYFCASSLAWDRADTGELFFGEGSRLTVL.

The V gene is TRBV5-1, the J gene TRBJ2-4; 7 nucleotides line up with TRBD1. Unmatched junction bases numbered 4, after V lost 3 bases and J lost 4 bases. The CDR3 extends over 14 amino acids. Looked up from germline, CDR1 is SGHRS and CDR2 is YFSETQ. The CDR3 loop is CASSSRDRKNIQYF. CDR3 sequence (DNA): TGCGCCAGCAGCTCCCGGGACAGAAAAAACATTCAGTACTTC.

The genes are TRBV3-1 (or the pseudogene TRBV3-2) and TRBJ2-7; 10 bases map to TRBD2. CDR3 size: 15 residues. V shed 1 base and J 8 bases; nucleotides not matched to a gene: 8. CDR1 is LGHDT, CDR2 YNNKEL, per germline (reference sequence). The CDR3: CASSQVASGSFQQYF. CDR3 coding DNA: TGTGCCAGCAGCCAAGTTGCTAGCGGGAGTTTCCAGCAGTACTTC.

The V gene is TRBV19, the J gene TRBJ1-5; 12 bases are a match to TRBD1. The germline gives CDR1 LNHDA, CDR2 SQIVND (reference sequence). This CDR3 has 16 amino acids. Trimming at V came to 3 bases and at J to 4 bases, leaving 4 bases not matched to a gene. The CDR3 bases are TGTGCCAGTAGTATTTGGGGACAGGGGGCTAATCAGCCCCAGCATTTT. It yields the protein CASSIWGQGANQPQHF. The complete variable domain, with remaining parts taken from reference TRBV19 and TRBJ1-5, reads DGGITQSPKYLFRKEGQNVTLSCEQNLNHDAMYWYRQDPGQGLRLIYYSQIVNDFQKGDIAEGYSVSREKKESFPLTVTSAQKNPTAFYLCASSIWGQGANQPQHFGDGTRLSIL.

The chain carries TRBV2 and TRBJ1-1; D call uncertain. Germline values: CDR1 SNHLY, CDR2 FYNNEI. The CDR3 covers 11 residues. V was pared by 7 bases and J by 3 bases, with 6 bases between. CDR3 loop: CASTPDTEAFF. In DNA form, the CDR3 reads TGTGCCAGCACCCCAGACACTGAAGCTTTCTTT.

The chain is built from TRBV7-6 and TRBJ2-3, with 12 bases aligning to TRBD1. The germline gives CDR1 SGHVS, CDR2 FNYEAQ. This CDR3 region has 17 residues. Trimming at V came to 5 bases and at J to 5 bases, leaving 11 bases not matched to a gene. This CDR3 reads CASSPRDRGLRGDTQYF. The CDR3 nucleotides read TGTGCCAGCAGCCCCCGGGACAGGGGGCTGAGGGGAGATACGCAGTATTTT. The entire variable domain, with the rest obtained from reference TRBV7-6 and TRBJ2-3, is as follows: GAGVSQSPRYKVTKRGQDVALRCDPISGHVSLYWYRQALGQGPEFLTYFNYEAQQDKSGLPNDRFSAERPEGSISTLTIQRTEQRDSAMYRCASSPRDRGLRGDTQYFGPGTRLTVL.

V is TRBV10-3 and J is TRBJ2-7, with 10 nucleotides matching TRBD1. Trimming at V came to 10 bases and at J to 2 bases, leaving 14 bases not matched to a gene. This CDR3 has 16 amino acids. The germline V gene has CDR1 ENHRY and CDR2 SYGVKD. The CDR3 nucleotides are TGTGCCACCGGCCAGAGGGGACAGGGGTCCCCCTACGAGCAGTACTTC. Translated, it gives CATGQRGQGSPYEQYF.

V and J are TRBV24-1 and TRBJ2-1, with 11 positions matching TRBD2. The germline V gene has CDR1 KGHDR and CDR2 SFDVKD. Trimming at V came to 2 bases and at J to 0 bases, leaving 8 bases not matched to a gene. The CDR3 runs to 19 residues. CDR3 sequence: CATSDSPGLAASSYNEQFF. In nucleotides, the CDR3 is TGTGCCACCAGTGATTCCCCGGGACTAGCGGCCAGCTCCTACAATGAGCAGTTCTTC.